Listed here are 32 T cell receptor beta chains from one sample, sequenced in a study of Ad26.COV2.S vaccination and SARS-CoV-2 variants. Profiled with immunoSEQ multiplex PCR; TCRdb holds only in-frame clones, not every one. The sample includes fewer than 500,000 clones, about 90% seen only once; the top ten take approximately 4.3%. Treatment in this sample: 15 to 20 received Ad26.COV2.S at low or high dose, single or two shots; several received placebo; per-sample allocation not given. Day 63 after the first vaccine or placebo injection was the time point for sampling. The source material was peripheral blood, sampled in a trial of Ad26.COV2.S vaccine versus placebo. These TCRs come from a person between 18 and 65 years old who received the Ad26.COV2.S COVID-19 vaccine or a placebo.

CDR3 DNA: TGTGCCAGCAGCTTTCCGGGACTAGCTGTCGAGCAGTACTTC. Amino acids: CASSFPGLAVEQYF. The genes are TRBV5-6 and TRBJ2-7, with 9 bases lining up with TRBD2. The V gene end was trimmed by 2 bases and the J gene end by 6 bases; junction bases not matched to a gene: 6. The CDR3 covers 14 residues. CDR1 and CDR2 from the germline V gene are SGHDT and YYEEEE. Based on the CDR3 plus reference TRBV5-6 and TRBJ2-7, the full variable domain is DAGVTQSPTHLIKTRGQQVTLRCSPKSGHDTVSWYQQALGQGPQFIFQYYEEEERQRGNFPDRFSGHQFPNYSSELNVNALLLGDSALYLCASSFPGLAVEQYFGPGTRLTVT.

This clone was counted a single time. The genes are TRBV5-5 and TRBJ2-7; possible D gene TRBD1, 5 bases. Per the germline V gene, CDR1 is SGHKS and CDR2 is YYEKEE (reference sequence). This CDR3 spans 15 amino acids. V shed 2 bases and J shed 5 bases, with 17 bases lying between them. CDR3 nucleotide sequence: TGTGCCAGCAGCTTCTCTTTTCAGGGCTTTGACGAGCAGTACTTC. Amino acid sequence: CASSFSFQGFDEQYF.

The chain employs TRBV6-5 and TRBJ1-2, with TRBD1 matching 8 bases. V lost 10 bases and J lost 3; bases outside the gene matches: 7. This CDR3 comprises 13 residues. Germline V lookup: CDR1 MNHEY, CDR2 SVGAGI. CDR3 region: CATKDRVYYGYTF. The CDR3 DNA sequence: TGTGCCACCAAGGACAGGGTCTACTATGGCTACACCTTC.

The chain uses TRBV5-6 and TRBJ2-5, with D uncertain. CDR1 and CDR2 from the germline V gene are SGHDT and YYEEEE. V was shortened by 2 bases and J by 0 bases, with 14 bases between the two germline ends. This CDR3 spans 16 amino acids. CDR3 residues: CASSFGRQNNQETQYF. CDR3 nucleotide sequence: TGTGCCAGCAGCTTTGGCAGACAAAATAACCAAGAGACCCAGTACTTC.

The rearrangement uses TRBV29-1 and TRBJ2-1; 16 bases agree with TRBD2. CDR3 size: 16 residues. The V gene's germline CDR1 is SQVTM and CDR2 ANQGSEA. J was trimmed by 7 bases and V by 3 bases; bases with no gene match: 6. The CDR3 is CSVEGLAGGVYNEQFF. The CDR3 DNA is TGCAGCGTTGAGGGACTAGCGGGAGGGGTATATAATGAGCAGTTCTTC.

The rearrangement joins TRBV7-3 to TRBJ2-3; tentatively, D is TRBD2 (5 bases). This CDR3 region has 15 residues. CDR1 SGHTA and CDR2 FQGTGA come from the germline V gene. V lost 4 bases to trimming and J lost 2 bases, with 13 bases between them. CDR3 sequence reads: CASSSTGGHTDTQYF. DNA for the CDR3: TGTGCCAGCAGCTCAACGGGCGGGCACACAGATACGCAGTATTTT.

This clone has more than one count but fewer than ten. This chain connects TRBV10-2 to TRBJ1-4; a weak D match, TRBD1 (6 bases). The CDR3 totals 16 residues. Trimming shortened V by 6 bases and J by 8 bases, and 22 bases separated the two germline ends. Germline CDR1 and CDR2: WSHSY and SAAADI. The CDR3 sequence: CASSARRDTGGEKLFF. In DNA form, the CDR3 reads TGCGCCAGCAGCGCTCGACGGGACACGGGAGGAGAAAAACTGTTTTTT.

The V gene is TRBV6-6, the J gene TRBJ1-4; D gene unclear. Germline V gene lookup returns CDR1 MNHNY and CDR2 SVGAGI (reference sequence). The CDR3 is made up of 15 amino acids. With 2 bases removed from V and 5 bases from J, the gap between germline ends came to 12 bases. The DNA of the CDR3 is TGTGCCAGCAGTTACGCACCGGGAAGAAATGAAAAACTGTTTTTT. As protein: CASSYAPGRNEKLFF.

The V call is TRBV7-2, the J call TRBJ2-5, with 16 bases lining up with TRBD2. Germline-derived CDR1 and CDR2 are SGHTA and FQGNSA. J lost 2 bases, V lost 5 bases, and 5 bases had no gene match. The CDR3 runs to 17 residues. The CDR3 region has the DNA TGTGCCAGCAGCCCGGGACTAGCGGGAGGGGAACAAGAGACCCAGTACTTC. Translating it yields CASSPGLAGGEQETQYF.

V and J are TRBV7-3 and TRBJ2-1; TRBD1 aligns across 8 bases. The CDR3 runs 16 residues. Germline V CDR1 and CDR2: SGHTA, FQGTGA. The ends lost 5 bases at V and 2 bases at J; junction bases unmatched: 8. CDR3 sequence reads: CASSLDDRGTYNEQFF. The CDR3, as DNA: TGTGCCAGCAGCCTCGACGACAGGGGAACCTACAATGAGCAGTTCTTC.

The table lists this clone with a count of one. The chain joins TRBV18 to TRBJ2-2, with TRBD1 matching over 7 bases. Germline V gene lookup returns CDR1 KGHSH and CDR2 LQKENI. The V gene end was trimmed by 4 bases and the J gene end by 2 bases; junction bases not matched to a gene: 4. The CDR3 extends over 15 amino acids. The CDR3 here is CASSLTGFNTGELFF. CDR3 nucleotide sequence: TGTGCCAGCTCACTGACAGGGTTTAACACCGGGGAGCTGTTTTTT.

The chain links TRBV18 to TRBJ2-5; a possible D gene is TRBD1 (6 bases). Germline V gene sequence: CDR1 KGHSH, CDR2 LQKENI. The CDR3 has 14 amino acids. Trimming cost V 5 bases and J 3 bases, with 13 bases left between them. CDR3 residues: CASSSRAGEETQYF. For the CDR3, the DNA is TGTGCCAGCTCATCACGGGCAGGGGAAGAGACCCAGTACTTC.

This clone showed up just once. The chain carries TRBV27 and TRBJ1-1; TRBD1 might be the D (5 bases). Looked up from germline, CDR1 is MNHEY and CDR2 is SMNVEV (reference sequence). Trimming shortened V by 8 bases and J by 5 bases, and 9 bases separated the two germline ends. There are 11 residues in the CDR3. The CDR3 DNA is TGTGCCAGCTTTTGGGGGACTGAAGCTTTCTTT. It encodes CASFWGTEAFF.

This chain links TRBV2 with TRBJ2-1; TRBD2 matches 12 bases. Germline trimming cut 6 bases from V and 0 bases from J; bases unmatched to any gene: 3. Germline CDR1 and CDR2: SNHLY and FYNNEI. The CDR3 has 16 amino acids. In DNA, the CDR3 is TGTGCCAGCAGGGGGGGACTAGCGGGCTCCTACAATGAGCAGTTCTTC. This codes for CASRGGLAGSYNEQFF.

The gene calls are TRBV5-1 and TRBJ2-5; the match to TRBD2 covers 7 bases. Germline CDR1 and CDR2: SGHRS and YFSETQ. The junction had 9 bases not matched to a gene; V was cut back by 0 bases and J by 4 bases. The CDR3 loop spans 16 amino acids. This CDR3 reads CASSLGLAVMGETQYF. The CDR3 nucleotides are TGCGCCAGCAGCTTGGGACTAGCAGTGATGGGAGAGACCCAGTACTTC.

V usage is TRBV4-2 and J usage is TRBJ1-1, with D maybe TRBD1 (6 bases). Germline CDR1 and CDR2: LGHNA and YNFKEQ. V was pared by 1 base and J by 0 bases, with 15 bases between. The CDR3 contains 17 residues. The CDR3 nucleotides are TGTGCCAGCAGCCAAGGGAAGTCTACAGGGTTGAACACTGAAGCTTTCTTT. It codes for CASSQGKSTGLNTEAFF.

The rearrangement uses TRBV5-1 and TRBJ2-7, with D perhaps matching TRBD1 (6 bases). CDR1 is SGHRS and CDR2 is YFSETQ in the germline V gene. V lost 3 bases, J lost 2 bases, and 18 bases lay in between. The CDR3 sequence is 16 residues long. CDR3 protein: CASSSQATGYTYEQYF. The CDR3 DNA reads TGCGCCAGCAGCTCCCAAGCGACAGGATACACCTACGAGCAGTACTTC.

The chain recombines TRBV5-4 with TRBJ2-7; 10 bases agree with TRBD2. Germline CDR1 reads SGHNT; CDR2 reads YYREEE (reference sequence). The junction had 10 bases not matched to a gene; V was cut back by 4 bases and J by 0 bases. CDR3 length: 17 residues. CDR3 sequence reads: CASSAGTSASLSYEQYF. CDR3 bases: TGTGCCAGCAGCGCCGGGACTAGCGCTTCACTCTCCTACGAGCAGTACTTC.

This CDR3 is CASSQGQGRETQYF. The CDR3 DNA is TGTGCCAGCAGCCAAGGACAGGGTCGAGAGACCCAGTACTTC. The chain has TRBV3-1 (or the pseudogene TRBV3-2) and TRBJ2-5; 7 bases are shared with TRBD1. Germline V CDR1 and CDR2: LGHDT, YNNKEL (reference sequence). Trimming removed 1 base from V and 4 bases from J; junction bases left unmatched: 3. CDR3 length: 14 amino acids.

The chain joins TRBV3-1 (or the pseudogene TRBV3-2) to TRBJ2-3; 11 positions match TRBD2. The V segment lost 7 bases and the J segment 0 bases; nucleotides outside the gene matches: 3. Germline V gene lookup returns CDR1 LGHDT and CDR2 YNNKEL (reference sequence). The CDR3 is 15 residues long. CDR3 in amino acids: CASNIAGGSTDTQYF. The CDR3 DNA is TGTGCCAGCAATATAGCGGGAGGGAGCACAGATACGCAGTATTTT.

The chain has TRBV27 and TRBJ2-7; tentative D call: TRBD1 (6 bases). V was cut by 6 bases and J by 2 bases, with 11 bases left in between. Germline CDR1 reads MNHEY; CDR2 reads SMNVEV (reference sequence). The CDR3 spans 13 residues. The CDR3 is CASSPRGTYEQYF. Written as DNA, the CDR3 is TGTGCCAGCAGCCCCAGGGGAACCTACGAGCAGTACTTC.

The gene calls are TRBV12-5 and TRBJ2-1; 11 nucleotides line up with TRBD2. The CDR3 length is 21 residues. CDR1 and CDR2 from the germline V gene are LGHNT and FRNRAP. Trimming removed 0 bases from V and 0 bases from J; junction bases left unmatched: 13. The CDR3 bases are TGTGCTAGTGGTTTGGTATCGGGACTAGCGGTAATAAGAAGCTCCTACAATGAGCAGTTCTTC. Residues: CASGLVSGLAVIRSSYNEQFF.

A single count supports this clone. The chain carries TRBV7-2 and TRBJ2-5; TRBD2 matches at 8 bases. Germline V CDR1 and CDR2: SGHTA, FQGNSA. This CDR3 is 14 amino acids long. V lost 8 bases and J lost 2; bases outside the gene matches: 7. CDR3 nucleotides: TGTGCCAGCTGCCGGGGGGGGGCGCAAGAGACCCAGTACTTC. Translation gives CASCRGGAQETQYF.

In this sample, this clone turned up many times. The gene calls are TRBV27 and TRBJ2-7; D is possibly TRBD2 (6 bases). The germline V gene has CDR1 MNHEY and CDR2 SMNVEV (reference sequence). The CDR3 consists of 16 residues. V lost 5 bases, J lost 0 bases, and 17 bases lay in between. The CDR3 nucleotides read TGTGCCAGCAGTGGGTCTCGGGGGACCTACTCCTACGAGCAGTACTTC. It is translated as CASSGSRGTYSYEQYF.

This sequence joins TRBV2 and TRBJ1-6, with D unresolved. V gave up 2 bases and J gave up 6 bases, with 11 bases separating them. This CDR3 has 15 residues. Germline CDR1 reads SNHLY; CDR2 reads FYNNEI. The CDR3 here is CASSELVGPNSPLHF. The CDR3 nucleotides read TGTGCCAGCAGTGAATTGGTAGGCCCTAATTCACCCCTCCACTTT.

J is TRBJ1-5 and V is TRBV28; 7 bases are a match to TRBD1. Germline trimming cut 5 bases from V and 5 bases from J; bases unmatched to any gene: 6. CDR3 size: 14 residues. CDR1 and CDR2 from the germline V gene are MDHEN and SYDVKM. DNA of the CDR3: TGTGCCAGCAGTACCTCAGGGGGGGATCAGCCCCAGCATTTT. Protein: CASSTSGGDQPQHF.

Regarding this clone: This sample also contains other DNA sequences that code for the same CDR3. The V gene is TRBV18, the J gene TRBJ1-1, with TRBD1 matching 7 bases. V lost 6 bases to trimming and J lost 3 bases; unmatched junction nucleotides: 4. This CDR3 has 13 amino acids. Per germline, CDR1 KGHSH and CDR2 LQKENI. This CDR3 reads CASSQGGDTEAFF. In nucleotides, the CDR3 is TGTGCCAGCTCCCAGGGGGGAGACACTGAAGCTTTCTTT.

This clone has a handful of counts. The chain employs TRBV27 and TRBJ1-2, with 7 bases identical to TRBD1. Germline V gene sequence: CDR1 MNHEY, CDR2 SMNVEV (reference sequence). The CDR3 length is 13 residues. J was trimmed by 1 base and V by 11 bases; bases with no gene match: 7. The CDR3 sequence is CAVRQGFNYGYTF. CDR3 DNA: TGTGCCGTTAGACAGGGTTTTAACTATGGCTACACCTTC.

The chain couples TRBV6-1 to TRBJ1-5; D ambiguous. From germline, CDR1 is MNHNS and CDR2 SASEGT. The V gene lost 0 bases and the J gene lost 4 bases, with 7 bases spanning the gap. The CDR3 extends over 14 amino acids. The CDR3 DNA reads as TGTGCCAGCAGTGAAGCTTCCTGGAATCAGCCCCAGCATTTT. Residues: CASSEASWNQPQHF.

The chain recombines TRBV5-4 with TRBJ2-7; the match to TRBD2 covers 9 bases. The ends lost 4 bases at V and 1 base at J; junction bases unmatched: 3. The germline V gene encodes CDR1 SGHNT and CDR2 YYREEE (reference sequence). This CDR3 has 14 amino acids. The chain's CDR3 is CASSHSGSSYEQYF. In nucleotides, the CDR3 is TGTGCCAGCAGCCATAGCGGGAGTTCCTACGAGCAGTACTTC.

The chain uses TRBV7-9 and TRBJ2-6; no definite D call. Germline loops: CDR1 SEHNR, CDR2 FQNEAQ (reference sequence). The CDR3 runs to 14 residues. V was shortened by 8 bases and J by 0 bases, with 8 bases between the two germline ends. The CDR3 nucleotides are TGTGCCAGCTCAGACGCCTCTGGGGCCAACGTCCTGACTTTC. Amino acids: CASSDASGANVLTF. Drawing the rest from reference TRBV7-9 and TRBJ2-6, the complete variable domain is DTGVSQNPRHKITKRGQNVTFRCDPISEHNRLYWYRQTLGQGPEFLTYFQNEAQLEKSRLLSDRFSAERPKGSFSTLEIQRTEQGDSAMYLCASSDASGANVLTFGAGSRLTVL.

This chain joins TRBV15 and TRBJ2-7; TRBD2 might be the D (6 bases). V was shortened by 1 base and J by 12 bases, with 13 bases between the two germline ends. Germline CDR1 and CDR2: LNHNV and YYDKDF (reference sequence). The CDR3 contains 12 residues. The DNA for the CDR3 is TGTGCCACCAGCAGAGGGGACTCCGTCACGTACTTC. Protein product: CATSRGDSVTYF.